This entry lists 10 T cell receptor beta chains sequenced from one sample in a study of regulatory T cells in long-lasting Graves disease. HTBI primers from iRepertoire and Arm-PCR of CDR3 regions yielded the TCR beta libraries. TCRdb analysed the multiplex PCR reads with MiXCR anew, one entry per CDR3 protein. The sample yields roughly 350,000 distinct CDR3 sequences, over 15% seen once. Time point given: newly diagnosed GD, antithyroid drugs for less than 3 months. PBMCs provided the RNA from which the TCR library was made. These same records also appear under a second study, on T cells in Graves' hyperthyroidism and ophthalmopathy.

Here the sequenced sample was peripheral blood mononuclear cells (PBMCs), taken at new diagnosis, from a patient treated with antithyroid drugs. Receptor source: a middle-aged man with Graves disease.

V usage is TRBV11-2 and J usage is TRBJ2-7; 7 bases fit TRBD1. CDR1 and CDR2 from the germline V gene are SGHAT and FQNNGV. The CDR3 has 14 residues. Trimming at V came to 2 bases and at J to 4 bases, leaving 5 bases not matched to a gene. CDR3 loop: CASSLMTGSYEQYF. DNA for the CDR3: TGTGCCAGCAGCTTAATGACAGGGAGTTACGAGCAGTACTTC.

The table lists this clonotype with many counts. The chain has TRBV2 and TRBJ2-2, with D perhaps TRBD2 (6 bases). This CDR3 is 14 amino acids long. With 6 bases removed from V and 5 bases from J, the gap between germline ends came to 13 bases. Germline CDR1 SNHLY, CDR2 FYNNEI. The CDR3 coding sequence is TGTGCCAGCAGCCTCAATGGGAGGACCGGGGAGCTGTTTTTT. Protein product: CASSLNGRTGELFF. Full variable domain (missing parts from reference TRBV2 and TRBJ2-2): EPEVTQTPSHQVTQMGQEVILRCVPISNHLYFYWYRQILGQKVEFLVSFYNNEISEKSEIFDDQFSVERPDGSNFTLKIRSTKLEDSAMYFCASSLNGRTGELFFGEGSRLTVL.

This clonotype occurred many times. The chain combines TRBV10-3 with TRBJ2-1; D perhaps matches TRBD2 (5 bases). This CDR3 is built from 12 residues. V lost 5 bases, J lost 8 bases, and 10 bases lay in between. Germline V gene sequence: CDR1 ENHRY, CDR2 SYGVKD. Here the CDR3 reads CAISPTRDEQFF. In DNA form, the CDR3 reads TGTGCCATCAGTCCCACGCGGGATGAGCAGTTCTTC.

The table lists this clonotype with many counts. V gene TRBV6-1 combines with J gene TRBJ2-5; the match to TRBD2 covers 12 bases. This CDR3 has 13 residues. Per germline, CDR1 MNHNS and CDR2 SASEGT. V shed 6 bases, J shed 11 bases, and the junction held 7 bases outside the gene matches. The CDR3 protein is CASRPTSGGMQYF. The CDR3 bases are TGTGCCAGCAGACCAACTAGCGGGGGGATGCAGTACTTC.

Many counts were recorded for this clonotype. This sequence joins TRBV28 and TRBJ1-2, with D possibly matching TRBD1 (5 bases). Per germline, CDR1 MDHEN and CDR2 SYDVKM. With 4 bases removed from V and 0 bases from J, the gap between germline ends came to 12 bases. CDR3 length: 15 residues. The CDR3, as DNA: TGTGCCAGCAGTTCCCTTTTGACAGCTAACTATGGCTACACCTTC. Translated, it gives CASSSLLTANYGYTF.

This clonotype was counted only a few times. V usage is TRBV28 and J usage is TRBJ1-4, with a weak D call TRBD1 (6 bases). V was pared by 7 bases and J by 8 bases, with 17 bases between. The CDR3 covers 14 residues. The germline gives CDR1 MDHEN, CDR2 SYDVKM. CDR3 protein: CASKPDWGREKLFF. CDR3 DNA sequence: TGTGCCAGCAAACCGGATTGGGGGCGGGAAAAACTGTTTTTT.

This clonotype was counted a few times. At one of its ends the junction is not consistent with the germline gene, which may arise from a read error. The V call is TRBV7-3, the J call TRBJ1-4; D may be TRBD1 (6 bases). The CDR3 loop spans 19 amino acids. The germline CDR1 and CDR2 sequences are SGHTA and FQGTGA. The DNA for the CDR3 is TGTACCAGCAGCTTAACCCTACAGGGTTTAATTGCAACTAATGAAAAACTGTTTTTT. Protein sequence: CTSSLTLQGLIATNEKLFF.

In its sample, this clonotype was seen a few times. The chain employs TRBV12-3 or TRBV12-4 and TRBJ2-2; D not resolved. Trimming shortened V by 2 bases and J by 7 bases, and 11 bases separated the two germline ends. This CDR3 comprises 14 residues. CDR3 loop: CASSLNPAIGELFF. CDR3 nucleotides: TGTGCCAGCAGTTTAAACCCAGCGATCGGGGAGCTGTTTTTT.

The table lists this clonotype with many counts. This chain joins TRBV11-1 and TRBJ2-7, with TRBD1 as a possible D gene (6 bases). The CDR3 length is 13 residues. V was cut by 5 bases and J by 3 bases, with 11 bases left in between. CDR1 SGHAT and CDR2 FQDESV come from the germline V gene (reference sequence). The CDR3, as DNA: TGTGCCAGCAGCCTCGACAGGAACTACGAGCAGTACTTC. Amino acid sequence: CASSLDRNYEQYF.

This clonotype was observed at least ten times. The chain joins TRBV2 to TRBJ2-3, with a tentative D call TRBD2 (5 bases). CDR1 and CDR2 (germline): SNHLY, FYNNEI. The CDR3 spans 12 residues. The V and J ends lost 6 bases and 5 bases respectively, with 9 bases between them. CDR3 residues: CASRERLDTQYF. DNA for the CDR3: TGTGCCAGCAGGGAGCGGTTAGATACGCAGTATTTT.